The 5 T cell receptor beta chains below were found in one sample sequenced in a study of post-analysis software for immune sequencing data. Study outcomes and limitations: Patients had higher frequencies than controls of about five TRBV segments, including TRBV5-6, TRBV5-1 and TRBV20-1.

These TCRs' antigens remain unknown. The TCR beta cDNA libraries carried unique molecular identifiers. TCRdb analysed the PCR reads with MiXCR anew, one entry per CDR3 protein. The sample lists about 770,000 distinct CDR3 sequences, around 46% seen once, with roughly 4.4% in the top ten. The source material was blood. The origin of the receptors is a girl under 18 with multiple sclerosis.

V and J are TRBV3-1 and TRBJ2-3; the match to TRBD2 covers 13 bases. The trim removed 3 bases at V and 4 bases at J, leaving 4 bases unmatched. Looked up from germline, CDR1 is LGHDT and CDR2 is YNNKEL (reference sequence). The CDR3 consists of 16 residues. CDR3 in amino acids: CASSQPGLAGSDTQYF. CDR3 bases: TGTGCCAGCAGCCAGCCGGGACTAGCGGGATCAGATACGCAGTATTTT.

The rearrangement uses TRBV29-1 and TRBJ2-4; no reliable D call. The germline gives CDR1 SQVTM, CDR2 ANQGSEA. V shed 4 bases and J shed 2 bases, with 9 bases lying between them. This CDR3 comprises 13 residues. CDR3: CSVGDGPKNIQYF. The CDR3 nucleotides read TGCAGCGTTGGAGACGGTCCCAAAAACATTCAGTACTTC. Drawing the rest from reference TRBV29-1 and TRBJ2-4, the complete variable domain is SAVISQKPSRDICQRGTSLTIQCQVDSQVTMMFWYRQQPGQSLTLIATANQGSEATYESGFVIDKFPISRPNLTFSTLTVSNMSPEDSSIYLCSVGDGPKNIQYFGAGTRLSVL.

This clonotype was counted a few times. The V call is TRBV6-5, the J call TRBJ2-4; tentatively, D is TRBD2 (5 bases). The J call may be wrong; the DNA end is better matched by TRBJ2-7. This CDR3 contains 13 residues. The V gene's germline CDR1 is MNHEY and CDR2 SVGAGI. The CDR3 bases are TGTGCCAGCAGAGCGGCAGTGGAATACGAGCAGTACTTC. Translation: CASRAAVEYEQYF.

The genes are TRBV28 and TRBJ2-7; TRBD2 agrees at 9 bases. The J call is doubtful: the DNA matches TRBJ2-5 better. The CDR3 extends over 14 amino acids. In germline, CDR1 is MDHEN, CDR2 SYDVKM. The CDR3 reads CASSLAGRAETQYF. Here the CDR3 DNA reads TGTGCCAGCAGTCTAGCGGGAAGGGCAGAGACCCAGTACTTC.

This clonotype has just a few counts. The V gene is TRBV7-2, the J gene TRBJ2-1; D may be TRBD1 or TRBD2 (5 bases each). Germline values: CDR1 SGHTA, CDR2 FQGNSA. Trimming took off 5 bases at V and 6 bases at J, with 17 bases between the two ends. The CDR3 contains 15 residues. The CDR3 sequence is CASSLGALPSNEQFF. The CDR3 nucleotides are TGTGCCAGCAGCCTCGGGGCTCTCCCCAGCAATGAGCAGTTCTTC.